This T cell receptor beta chain was retrieved from a study of OX40 agonist ivuxolimab in advanced cancers. The study's findings and limits: Low levels of normalized T-cell clonal expansion also appeared in some nonresponders. Both blood CD4+ and CD8+ T cells showed clonal growth by week 6 at 0.1 to 3.0 mg/kg.

Produced via immunoSEQ multiplex PCR; TCRdb's table is partial and in-frame only. The table lists about 49,000 clones, almost 80% of them singletons. In the case of this clone: The antigen is not known.

The ends lost 5 bases at V and 4 bases at J; junction bases unmatched: 7. The CDR3 is 14 amino acids. Germline V lookup: CDR1 SQVTM, CDR2 ANQGSEA. This rearrangement joins TRBV29-1 to TRBJ1-4; 7 bases line up with TRBD1. Sequences were derived from CD4+ or CD8+ T cells sorted from blood, sampled in a trial of the OX40 agonist ivuxolimab. This clonotype was obtained from an adult with an advanced solid tumor such as melanoma, head and neck, liver or kidney cancer. The CDR3 region is CSVSRDSYNEKLFF. CDR3 bases: TGCAGCGTTAGTAGGGACAGCTATAATGAAAAACTGTTTTTT.